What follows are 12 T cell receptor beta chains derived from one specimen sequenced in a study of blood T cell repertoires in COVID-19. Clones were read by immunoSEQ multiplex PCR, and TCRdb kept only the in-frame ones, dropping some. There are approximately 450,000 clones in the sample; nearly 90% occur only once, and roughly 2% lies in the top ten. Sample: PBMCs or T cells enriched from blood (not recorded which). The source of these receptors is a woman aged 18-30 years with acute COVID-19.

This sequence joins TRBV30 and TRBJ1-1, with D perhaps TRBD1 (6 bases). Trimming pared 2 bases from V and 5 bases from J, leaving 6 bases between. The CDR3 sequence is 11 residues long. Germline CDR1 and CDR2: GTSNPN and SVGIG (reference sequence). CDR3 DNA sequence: TGTGCCTGGAGTCAGGGGACTGAAGCTTTCTTT. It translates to CAWSQGTEAFF.

The CDR3 is CASSASLGHVEQFF. CDR3 sequence (DNA): TGTGCCAGCAGCGCGAGCCTAGGTCATGTTGAGCAGTTCTTC. V usage is TRBV9 and J usage is TRBJ2-1; D is uncertain. Trimming pared 3 bases from V and 9 bases from J, leaving 16 bases between. The CDR3 runs to 14 residues. Germline values: CDR1 SGDLS, CDR2 YYNGEE.

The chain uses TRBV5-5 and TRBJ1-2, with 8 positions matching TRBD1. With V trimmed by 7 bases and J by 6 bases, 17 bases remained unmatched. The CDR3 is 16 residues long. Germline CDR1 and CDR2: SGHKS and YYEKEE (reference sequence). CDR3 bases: TGTGCCAGCGAATACGGGACAGGACTCTCGAAGGATGGCTACACCTTC. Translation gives CASEYGTGLSKDGYTF.

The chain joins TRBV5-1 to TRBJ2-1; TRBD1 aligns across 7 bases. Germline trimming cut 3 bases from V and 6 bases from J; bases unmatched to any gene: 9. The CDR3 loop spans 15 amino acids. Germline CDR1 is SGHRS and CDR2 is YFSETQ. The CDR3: CASSWRQGFGNEQFF. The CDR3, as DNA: TGCGCCAGCAGCTGGAGACAGGGCTTCGGCAATGAGCAGTTCTTC.

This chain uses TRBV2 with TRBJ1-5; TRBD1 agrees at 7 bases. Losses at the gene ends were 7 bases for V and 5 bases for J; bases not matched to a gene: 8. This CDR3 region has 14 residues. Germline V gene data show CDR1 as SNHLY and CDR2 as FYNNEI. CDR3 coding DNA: TGTGCCAGCAACCACGACAGGGAGGATCAGCCCCAGCATTTT. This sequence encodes CASNHDREDQPQHF.

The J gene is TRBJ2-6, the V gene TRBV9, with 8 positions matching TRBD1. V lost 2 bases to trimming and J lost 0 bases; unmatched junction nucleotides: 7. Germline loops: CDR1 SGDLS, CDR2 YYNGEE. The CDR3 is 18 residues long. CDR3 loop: CASSVGQGMGSGANVLTF. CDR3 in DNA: TGTGCCAGCAGCGTTGGACAGGGTATGGGCTCTGGGGCCAACGTCCTGACTTTC.

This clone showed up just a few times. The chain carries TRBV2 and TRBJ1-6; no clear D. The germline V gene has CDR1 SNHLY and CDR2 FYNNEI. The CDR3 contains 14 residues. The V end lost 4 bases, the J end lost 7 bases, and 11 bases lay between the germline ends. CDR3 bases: TGTGCCAGCAGTGTTTTGGGAGCGAATTCACCCCTCCACTTT. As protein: CASSVLGANSPLHF.

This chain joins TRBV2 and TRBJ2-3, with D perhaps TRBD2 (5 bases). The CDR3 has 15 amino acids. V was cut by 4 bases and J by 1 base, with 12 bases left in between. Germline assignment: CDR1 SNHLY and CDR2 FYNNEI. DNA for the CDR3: TGTGCCAGCAGTGTCGAGCGGACGGGCACAGATACGCAGTATTTT. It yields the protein CASSVERTGTDTQYF.

The CDR3 sequence is CASRLGAGEAYEQYF. DNA of the CDR3: TGTGCCAGCAGGTTGGGGGCGGGGGAGGCCTACGAGCAGTACTTC. This chain connects TRBV7-9 to TRBJ2-7, with D perhaps TRBD2 (7 bases). With 6 bases removed from V and 2 bases from J, the gap between germline ends came to 17 bases. The CDR3 extends over 15 amino acids. Germline-derived CDR1 and CDR2 are SEHNR and FQNEAQ (reference sequence).

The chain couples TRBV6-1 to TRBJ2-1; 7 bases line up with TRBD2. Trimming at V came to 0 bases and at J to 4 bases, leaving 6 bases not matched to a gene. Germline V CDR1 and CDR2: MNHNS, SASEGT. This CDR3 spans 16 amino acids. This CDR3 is CASSEALSGSYNEQFF. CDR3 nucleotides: TGTGCCAGCAGTGAAGCGCTTAGCGGGTCTTACAATGAGCAGTTCTTC.

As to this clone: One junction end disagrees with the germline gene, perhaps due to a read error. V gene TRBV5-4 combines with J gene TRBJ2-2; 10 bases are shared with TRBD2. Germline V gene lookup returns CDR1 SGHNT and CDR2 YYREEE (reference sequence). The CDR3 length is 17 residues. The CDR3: CASSLVAGGPNAGELFF. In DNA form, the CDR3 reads TGTGCCAGCAGCTTGGTAGCGGGGGGCCCGAACGCCGGGGAGCTGTTTTTT.

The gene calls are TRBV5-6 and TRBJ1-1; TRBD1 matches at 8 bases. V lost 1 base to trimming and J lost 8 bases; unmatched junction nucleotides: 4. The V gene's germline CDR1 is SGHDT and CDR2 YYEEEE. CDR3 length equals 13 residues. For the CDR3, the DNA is TGTGCCAGCAGCTTGTCTTACAGGGGGGAAGCTTTCTTT. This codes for CASSLSYRGEAFF.